Shown below are 9 T cell receptor beta chains from a single sample sequenced in a study of CD8+CD57+ T cells in acquired aplastic anemia. Sequencing was done on patients that had shown CD8+CD57+ cell expansion by flow cytometry. Researchers used genomic DNA as the template to profile TCR beta VDJ and CDR3. One entry per CDR3 protein, called by TCRdb with MiXCR from the reads. This table has roughly 220,000 distinct CDR3 sequences, approximately 60% appearing once. Sequencing was carried out using sorted CD4+, CD8+, or CD8+CD57+ T cells (not recorded which) from PBMCs. These receptors came from a human donor with aplastic anemia.

This clonotype was recorded at least ten times. The chain links TRBV3-1 to TRBJ2-7; TRBD1 is a possible D gene (5 bases). Trimming shortened V by 1 base and J by 5 bases, and 6 bases separated the two germline ends. Germline assignment: CDR1 LGHDT and CDR2 YNNKEL (reference sequence). The CDR3 spans 12 residues. The CDR3 protein is CASSQGRDEQYF. CDR3 in DNA: TGTGCCAGCAGCCAAGGCAGGGACGAGCAGTACTTC.

A single count supports this clonotype. An end of the junction differs from the germline gene, which may be a read error. The chain is built from TRBV7-8 and TRBJ2-5; TRBD2 matches 11 bases. From germline, CDR1 is SGHVS and CDR2 FQNEAQ. The CDR3 totals 16 residues. The CDR3 DNA reads TGTGCCAGCGGCTTAGGGGCTAGCGGGGGGTGGGAGACCCAGTACTTC. It yields the protein CASGLGASGGWETQYF.

The chain is built from TRBV28 and TRBJ1-6; D call uncertain. The CDR3 contains 14 residues. Germline-derived CDR1 and CDR2 are MDHEN and SYDVKM. Trimming took 6 bases from V and 7 from J, leaving 13 bases between them. CDR3 in amino acids: CASRLQVYNSPLHF. CDR3 DNA: TGTGCCAGCAGATTGCAGGTGTACAATTCACCCCTCCACTTT.

The chain employs TRBV12-3 or TRBV12-4 and TRBJ2-5, with 11 bases lining up with TRBD2. The length of the CDR3 is 16 residues. J lost 7 bases, V lost 2 bases, and 9 bases had no gene match. The CDR3 DNA is TGTGCCAGCAGTTTAATGACTAGCGGGGTTGAGGGGACCCAGTACTTC. It translates to CASSLMTSGVEGTQYF.

V gene TRBV5-1 combines with J gene TRBJ2-3; no clear D gene. The V end was cut by 3 bases, the J end by 6 bases, with 11 bases between. The CDR3 has 13 amino acids. Germline CDR1 is SGHRS and CDR2 is YFSETQ. The CDR3 is CASSSAGGDTQYF. Here the CDR3 DNA reads TGCGCCAGCAGCTCCGCTGGTGGGGATACGCAGTATTTT.

This chain links TRBV10-3 with TRBJ1-3; 7 nucleotides match TRBD1. The trim removed 3 bases at V and 2 bases at J, leaving 7 bases unmatched. The CDR3 sequence is 16 residues long. Germline CDR1 ENHRY, CDR2 SYGVKD. The CDR3 DNA follows: TGTGCCATCAGTGATCCCGGGACAGCGCCTGGAAACACCATATATTTT. Amino acids: CAISDPGTAPGNTIYF.

The V call is TRBV7-9, the J call TRBJ2-6; possible D gene TRBD1, 5 bases. V was shortened by 7 bases and J by 4 bases, with 23 bases between the two germline ends. The CDR3 loop spans 18 amino acids. Germline CDR1 is SEHNR and CDR2 is FQNEAQ (reference sequence). CDR3 coding DNA: TGTGCCAGCATCCTACCCTCCATCAGGGCATCAGGGGCCAACGTCCTGACTTTC. Translation gives CASILPSIRASGANVLTF. The whole variable domain, remainder taken from reference TRBV7-9 and TRBJ2-6, is DTGVSQNPRHKITKRGQNVTFRCDPISEHNRLYWYRQTLGQGPEFLTYFQNEAQLEKSRLLSDRFSAERPKGSFSTLEIQRTEQGDSAMYLCASILPSIRASGANVLTFGAGSRLTVL.

The chain combines TRBV11-2 with TRBJ2-5; D might be TRBD2 (6 bases). V gave up 0 bases and J gave up 4 bases, with 15 bases separating them. CDR3 size: 16 residues. Germline CDR1 SGHAT, CDR2 FQNNGV. CDR3 in amino acids: CASSLDWARRGETQYF. The CDR3 DNA reads as TGTGCCAGCAGCTTAGATTGGGCCCGGAGGGGAGAGACCCAGTACTTC.

This chain connects TRBV2 to TRBJ1-6; no reliable D call. Trimming removed 4 bases from V and 8 bases from J, with 9 bases in between. Germline assignment: CDR1 SNHLY and CDR2 FYNNEI. This CDR3 spans 13 amino acids. The CDR3 region is CASSGFADSPLHF. In DNA, the CDR3 is TGTGCCAGCAGTGGGTTTGCCGATTCACCCCTCCACTTT. The whole variable domain, remainder taken from reference TRBV2 and TRBJ1-6, is EPEVTQTPSHQVTQMGQEVILRCVPISNHLYFYWYRQILGQKVEFLVSFYNNEISEKSEIFDDQFSVERPDGSNFTLKIRSTKLEDSAMYFCASSGFADSPLHFGNGTRLTVT.